Listed here are 28 T cell receptor beta chains from one sample, sequenced in a study of blood T cell repertoires in COVID-19. Libraries were prepared by immunoSEQ multiplex PCR; TCRdb keeps only in-frame clonotypes and omits some of them. Among 15,000 to 20,000 clones, 70% to 85% were seen once, and the ten largest hold roughly 5.5%. The source material was peripheral blood. The receptors derive from a human donor in a cohort sampled during active COVID-19.

The table lists this clone with a count of one. V usage is TRBV5-4 and J usage is TRBJ2-5; D may be TRBD1 (5 bases). V shed 4 bases and J shed 2 bases, with 12 bases lying between them. CDR3 length: 14 amino acids. The germline V gene encodes CDR1 SGHNT and CDR2 YYREEE (reference sequence). Written as DNA, the CDR3 is TGTGCCAGCAGCAACCGCCAGGGACAAGAGACCCAGTACTTC. Translation: CASSNRQGQETQYF.

This clone was recorded a few times. This chain joins TRBV6-4 and TRBJ2-3; weak D call: TRBD1 (5 bases). The CDR3 totals 14 residues. The germline V gene has CDR1 MRHNA and CDR2 SNTAGT. Trimming cost V 2 bases and J 3 bases, with 9 bases left between them. The CDR3 DNA follows: TGTGCCAGCAGTGACAGGGGCGTAACAGATACGCAGTATTTT. It translates to CASSDRGVTDTQYF.

The CDR3 bases are TGCAGCGCCCTACACCAGCGGAGGGAAAAACTGTTTTTT. It specifies CSALHQRREKLFF. The rearrangement links TRBV29-1 to TRBJ1-4; no definite D call. Germline loops: CDR1 SQVTM, CDR2 ANQGSEA. V was shortened by 7 bases and J by 8 bases, with 17 bases between the two germline ends. The CDR3 is 13 residues long.

The V gene is TRBV2, the J gene TRBJ1-4; TRBD1 aligns across 7 bases. Germline CDR1 SNHLY, CDR2 FYNNEI. V lost 5 bases to trimming and J lost 2 bases; unmatched junction nucleotides: 2. This CDR3 is built from 14 residues. The CDR3 loop is CASSRQGTNEKLFF. The CDR3 region has the DNA TGTGCCAGCAGTCGACAGGGCACTAATGAAAAACTGTTTTTT.

In this sample, this clone turned up once. DNA for the CDR3: TGTGCCAGCAGTGAGACAGTCCACCCCGAAGAGACCCAGTACTTC. It encodes CASSETVHPEETQYF. J is TRBJ2-5 and V is TRBV7-7, with D tentatively TRBD1 (5 bases). Germline lookup yields CDR1 SSHAT and CDR2 FNYEAQ (reference sequence). V shed 6 bases and J shed 3 bases, with 17 bases lying between them. This CDR3 is 15 amino acids long.

The genes are TRBV30 and TRBJ2-7; maybe TRBD2 (6 bases). CDR3 length: 14 amino acids. Germline CDR1 GTSNPN, CDR2 SVGIG (reference sequence). V lost 4 bases, J lost 2 bases, and 15 bases lay in between. CDR3 sequence: CAWTPRGEPYEQYF. The CDR3 DNA follows: TGTGCCTGGACCCCCCGCGGGGAACCCTACGAGCAGTACTTC. Drawing the rest from reference TRBV30 and TRBJ2-7, the complete variable domain is SQTIHQWPATLVQPVGSPLSLECTVEGTSNPNLYWYRQAAGRGLQLLFYSVGIGQISSEVPQNLSASRPQDRQFILSSKKLLLSDSGFYLCAWTPRGEPYEQYFGPGTRLTVT.

The chain couples TRBV5-5 to TRBJ2-3; the match to TRBD2 covers 7 bases. The CDR3 runs 16 residues. With V trimmed by 4 bases and J by 1 base, 9 bases remained unmatched. CDR1 is SGHKS, CDR2 YYEKEE, per germline (reference sequence). Written as DNA, the CDR3 is TGTGCCAGCAGCCCCATTAGGACTAGGGGCACAGATACGCAGTATTTT. This encodes CASSPIRTRGTDTQYF.

The CDR3 DNA is TGCGCCAGCAGCTTGGGGGACAGGGACCAGCCCCAGCATTTT. Amino acids: CASSLGDRDQPQHF. The chain combines TRBV5-1 with TRBJ1-5; 9 bases match TRBD1. The CDR3 is 14 residues long. V was pared by 0 bases and J by 7 bases, with 2 bases of the junction left unmatched. Germline values: CDR1 SGHRS, CDR2 YFSETQ.

The CDR3 sequence: CASSPQTLAVNNSPLHF. The CDR3 DNA is TGTGCCAGCTCACCCCAAACGTTGGCAGTGAATAATTCACCCCTCCACTTT. V gene TRBV18 combines with J gene TRBJ1-6; no clear D. Between the trimmed V and J ends, which lost 3 bases and 5 bases, there was a span of 17 bases. CDR1 and CDR2 (germline): KGHSH, LQKENI. The CDR3 covers 17 residues.

This clone was found once. The rearrangement joins TRBV7-2 to TRBJ2-7; TRBD1 matches 9 bases. CDR3 length: 15 residues. Per germline, CDR1 SGHTA and CDR2 FQGNSA. V trimming: 3 bases; J trimming: 2 bases; junction bases outside the gene matches: 5. CDR3 coding DNA: TGTGCCAGCAGCTTGGTCGACAGGGGGACCTACGAGCAGTACTTC. As protein: CASSLVDRGTYEQYF.

This clone was detected a few times. The chain recombines TRBV21-1 with TRBJ1-1; TRBD1 was called by the table and not checked on the DNA. TRBV21-1 is annotated as a pseudogene. The CDR3 runs 17 residues. DNA of the CDR3: TGTGCCAGCAGCAAAAGGGGTGGGACAGGGGTTAGCACTGAAGCTTTCTTT. Translated: CASSKRGGTGVSTEAFF.

The rearrangement joins TRBV28 to TRBJ1-1; the D gene is possibly TRBD1 (6 bases). Germline CDR1 MDHEN, CDR2 SYDVKM. The V end was cut by 8 bases, the J end by 4 bases, with 17 bases between. The CDR3 runs to 14 residues. The CDR3 is CASYSPGAGTEAFF. CDR3 DNA sequence: TGTGCCAGCTACTCCCCAGGGGCGGGCACTGAAGCTTTCTTT.

The CDR3 reads CASSRPLGLRLDEQFF. CDR3 in DNA: TGTGCCAGCAGCCGCCCACTCGGACTCAGGCTAGATGAGCAGTTCTTC. The chain has TRBV11-2 and TRBJ2-1, with D perhaps TRBD2 (5 bases). Germline loops: CDR1 SGHAT, CDR2 FQNNGV. The CDR3 has 16 residues. V lost 5 bases and J 8 bases, leaving 22 bases between the germline ends.

By its share, this clone is medium-sized. The chain uses TRBV13 and TRBJ2-7; 7 positions match TRBD2. The germline V gene encodes CDR1 PRHDT and CDR2 FYEKMQ (reference sequence). The CDR3 has 14 amino acids. The trim removed 2 bases at V and 6 bases at J, leaving 7 bases unmatched. The CDR3 reads CASSLRREKSEQYF. CDR3 in DNA: TGTGCCAGCAGCTTACGGCGGGAGAAGAGCGAGCAGTACTTC.

In DNA, the CDR3 is TGTGCCAGCAGCTTGACGAGACCAGGGGCCCCTAACTATGGCTACACCTTC. It encodes CASSLTRPGAPNYGYTF. The V gene is TRBV5-8, the J gene TRBJ1-2, with D perhaps TRBD1 (6 bases). Germline values: CDR1 SGHTS, CDR2 YDEGEE. V lost 1 base and J lost 0, with 16 bases in between. The CDR3 loop spans 17 amino acids.

This chain connects TRBV25-1 to TRBJ1-1; 8 bases line up with TRBD1. Trimming took 8 bases from V and 11 from J; bases not matched to a gene: 13. Germline lookup yields CDR1 MGHDK and CDR2 SYGVNS. The CDR3 consists of 13 residues. The DNA for the CDR3 is TGTGCCAGCTTACGGACAGGGCAGGGTGGGGCTTTCTTT. It encodes CASLRTGQGGAFF.

V is TRBV6-2 or TRBV6-3 and J is TRBJ2-7; 10 nucleotides agree with TRBD2. Unmatched junction bases numbered 3, after V lost 4 bases and J lost 3 bases. Germline V CDR1 and CDR2: MNHEY, SVGEGT. This CDR3 is built from 14 residues. Here the CDR3 DNA reads TGTGCCAGCAGTTTGGGACTAGCGAACTACGAGCAGTACTTC. It specifies CASSLGLANYEQYF.

This clone is deemed medium-sized. The genes are TRBV6-4 and TRBJ2-3; tentative D call: TRBD1 (6 bases). The CDR3 covers 15 residues. Trimming removed 5 bases from V and 0 bases from J, with 12 bases in between. Germline V lookup: CDR1 MRHNA, CDR2 SNTAGT. The DNA of the CDR3 is TGTGCCAGCAGTCGGACAGCTACTAGCACAGATACGCAGTATTTT. Protein sequence: CASSRTATSTDTQYF.

The table lists this clone with a few counts. The V gene is TRBV19, the J gene TRBJ2-7; 11 bases line up with TRBD2. CDR1 and CDR2 from the germline V gene are LNHDA and SQIVND (reference sequence). CDR3 size: 15 residues. V shed 5 bases and J 3 bases; nucleotides not matched to a gene: 6. In DNA, the CDR3 is TGTGCCAGTAGTTCGTTCCTAGCGGGGGGCTACGAGCAGTACTTC. This sequence encodes CASSSFLAGGYEQYF.

The chain uses TRBV28 and TRBJ2-5, with 10 bases aligning to TRBD1. Germline CDR1 MDHEN, CDR2 SYDVKM. The CDR3 runs 16 residues. Unmatched junction bases numbered 10, after V lost 4 bases and J lost 5 bases. CDR3 loop: CASSSIPGTGEETQYF. CDR3 DNA: TGTGCCAGCAGTTCCATACCGGGGACAGGGGAGGAGACCCAGTACTTC. Based on the CDR3 plus reference TRBV28 and TRBJ2-5, the full variable domain is DVKVTQSSRYLVKRTGEKVFLECVQDMDHENMFWYRQDPGLGLRLIYFSYDVKMKEKGDIPEGYSVSREKKERFSLILESASTNQTSMYLCASSSIPGTGEETQYFGPGTRLLVL.

The CDR3 DNA sequence: TGTGCCAGTGCCCTGACTAGGAGGGGCACCGGGGAGCTGTTTTTT. It specifies CASALTRRGTGELFF. The V call is TRBV19, the J call TRBJ2-2; a weak D match, TRBD2 (6 bases). Germline loops: CDR1 LNHDA, CDR2 SQIVND (reference sequence). CDR3 length equals 15 residues. The V and J ends lost 8 bases and 4 bases respectively, with 17 bases between them.

The chain is built from TRBV6-5 and TRBJ2-1; 8 nucleotides match TRBD2. J gave up 2 bases and V 4 bases, and 4 bases lay outside the gene matches. The CDR3 extends over 15 amino acids. Germline values: CDR1 MNHEY, CDR2 SVGAGI. For the CDR3, the DNA is TGTGCCAGCAGTTCCGGGCGGGAGGCCTACAATGAGCAGTTCTTC. Amino acids: CASSSGREAYNEQFF.

The chain carries TRBV24-1 and TRBJ1-5; TRBD1 might be the D (6 bases). CDR1 is KGHDR and CDR2 is SFDVKD in the germline V gene. There are 15 residues in the CDR3. With 9 bases removed from V and 4 bases from J, the gap between germline ends came to 18 bases. Written as DNA, the CDR3 is TGTGCCACCGTCCTCTTTAGGACAGAAAATCAGCCCCAGCATTTT. Translation gives CATVLFRTENQPQHF.

This clone has only a few counts. CDR3: CASSHDRDRGSNEQFF. The CDR3 coding sequence is TGTGCCAGCAGTCATGATCGGGACAGGGGGAGCAATGAGCAGTTCTTC. The gene calls are TRBV7-2 and TRBJ2-1; 11 bases line up with TRBD1. CDR3 length equals 16 residues. V trimming: 6 bases; J trimming: 6 bases; junction bases outside the gene matches: 10. Germline assignment: CDR1 SGHTA and CDR2 FQGNSA.

V usage is TRBV28 and J usage is TRBJ2-1, with D perhaps TRBD2 (6 bases). The CDR3 sequence is 16 residues long. Per the germline V gene, CDR1 is MDHEN and CDR2 is SYDVKM. Trimming pared 3 bases from V and 5 bases from J, leaving 17 bases between. The chain's CDR3 is CASSLWIRGGNNEQFF. The CDR3 coding sequence is TGTGCCAGCAGTTTGTGGATCCGAGGCGGGAACAATGAGCAGTTCTTC.

DNA for the CDR3: TGTGCCAGTAGTCCTAGCGGGAGAAGAGAGGAGCAGTACTTC. Its translation is CASSPSGRREEQYF. The chain employs TRBV19 and TRBJ2-7; 10 bases match TRBD2. The CDR3 covers 14 residues. V lost 5 bases to trimming and J lost 7 bases; unmatched junction nucleotides: 8. Germline V gene sequence: CDR1 LNHDA, CDR2 SQIVND (reference sequence).

The sample holds a few counts of this clone. This chain connects TRBV27 to TRBJ1-5; no clear D gene. The V gene's germline CDR1 is MNHEY and CDR2 SMNVEV (reference sequence). The CDR3 runs to 15 residues. The V and J ends lost 3 bases and 7 bases respectively, with 16 bases between them. CDR3 coding DNA: TGTGCCAGCAGTTTGTCACAAGACGGTAGCCAGCCCCAGCATTTT. Translating it yields CASSLSQDGSQPQHF.

V gene TRBV7-2 combines with J gene TRBJ2-3; D is undetermined. V gave up 5 bases and J gave up 0 bases, with 3 bases separating them. CDR1 SGHTA and CDR2 FQGNSA come from the germline V gene. The CDR3 spans 12 residues. CDR3 region: CASSPSTDTQYF. In nucleotides, the CDR3 is TGTGCCAGCAGCCCTAGCACAGATACGCAGTATTTT.